The source of this TCR beta chain is a study of T-cell memory formation after mild COVID-19. Study-wide points: Pre-infection memory contained some responding clones, which suggested that cross-reactive memory had joined. Day 15 to 85 contracting clones showed balanced CD4/CD8; later expanders leaned CD4+.

5'RACE with constant-segment primers yielded barcoded, UMI-tagged TCR alpha and TCR beta cDNA libraries. MiXCR, applied by TCRdb to the 5' RACE reads, yields one record per CDR3 protein. The sample records some 490,000 distinct CDR3 sequences, around a sixth being singletons. This clonotype was picked up a small number of times. No antigen is known for it. Sequenced input: PBMCs or a T cell subset sorted from them (not recorded which). The clonotype comes from an adult woman who had mild COVID-19 (a few samples of this study predate the infection). Cell type and time point are not known.

CDR3 region: CASANPRGRDTQYF. CDR3 coding DNA: TGTGCCAGCGCTAACCCAAGGGGAAGAGATACGCAGTATTTT. The rearrangement joins TRBV5-6 to TRBJ2-3, with a tentative D call TRBD1 (5 bases). Germline V gene data show CDR1 as SGHDT and CDR2 as YYEEEE. Between the trimmed V and J ends, which lost 7 bases and 5 bases, there was a span of 17 bases. The CDR3 is 14 amino acids.